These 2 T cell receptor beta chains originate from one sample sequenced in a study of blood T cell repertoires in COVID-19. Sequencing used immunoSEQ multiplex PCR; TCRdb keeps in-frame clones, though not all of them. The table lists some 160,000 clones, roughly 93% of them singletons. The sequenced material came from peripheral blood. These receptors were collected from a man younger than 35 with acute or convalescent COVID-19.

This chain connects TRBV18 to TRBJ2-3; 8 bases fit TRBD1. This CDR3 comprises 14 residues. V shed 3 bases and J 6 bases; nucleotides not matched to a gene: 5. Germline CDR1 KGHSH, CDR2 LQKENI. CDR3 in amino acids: CASSPTGTGDTQYF. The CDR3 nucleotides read TGTGCCAGCTCACCTACCGGGACAGGCGATACGCAGTATTTT.

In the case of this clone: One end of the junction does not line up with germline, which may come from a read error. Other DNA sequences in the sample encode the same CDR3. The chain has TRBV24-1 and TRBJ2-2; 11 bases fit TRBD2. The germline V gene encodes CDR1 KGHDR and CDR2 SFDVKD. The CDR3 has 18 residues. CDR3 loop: CATSDSSGGPSNTGELFF. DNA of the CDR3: TGTGCTACCAGTGACTCTAGCGGGGGGCCATCGAACACCGGGGAGCTGTTTTTT.